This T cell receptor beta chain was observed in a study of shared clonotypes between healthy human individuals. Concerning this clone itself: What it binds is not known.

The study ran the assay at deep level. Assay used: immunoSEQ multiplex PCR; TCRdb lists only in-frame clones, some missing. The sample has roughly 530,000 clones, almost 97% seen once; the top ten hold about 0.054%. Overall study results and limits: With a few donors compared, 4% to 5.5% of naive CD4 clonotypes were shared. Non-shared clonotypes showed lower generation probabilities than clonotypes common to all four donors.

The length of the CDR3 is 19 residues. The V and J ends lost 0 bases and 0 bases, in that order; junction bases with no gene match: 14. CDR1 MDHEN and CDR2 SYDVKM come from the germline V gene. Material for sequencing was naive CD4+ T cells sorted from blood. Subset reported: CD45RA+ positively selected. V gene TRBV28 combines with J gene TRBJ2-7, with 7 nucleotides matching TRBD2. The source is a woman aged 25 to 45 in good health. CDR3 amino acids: CASSLWGLGGKRPSYEQYF. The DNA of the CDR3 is TGTGCCAGCAGTTTATGGGGCCTGGGGGGGAAGCGGCCCTCCTACGAGCAGTACTTC.